This T cell receptor beta chain was recovered during a study of blood T cell repertoires in COVID-19. Across the whole study: From T cells, B-cell-depleted T cells, or PBMCs came the material, which was cDNA or gDNA.

The protocol was immunoSEQ multiplex PCR, while the TCRdb copy is restricted to in-frame clones and leaves out a portion. The data show about 110,000 clones, about 85% seen once. The sample was peripheral blood. The clonotype was recovered from a woman in her seventies with acute or convalescent COVID-19.

In nucleotides, the CDR3 is TGTGCCAGCAGCTTAGTTGGGGGGACAGGTGGAGACATTCAGTACTTC. This sequence encodes CASSLVGGTGGDIQYF. The chain uses TRBV11-2 and TRBJ2-4; TRBD1 agrees at 8 bases. Germline V CDR1 and CDR2: SGHAT, FQNNGV. This CDR3 comprises 16 residues. J lost 8 bases, V lost 1 base, and 10 bases had no gene match.